These 21 T cell receptor beta chains came from one sample sequenced in a study of PD-1 blockade in classical Hodgkin lymphoma. Data came from immunoSEQ multiplex PCR; TCRdb stores just in-frame clones and leaves some out. The sample includes approximately 20,000 clones, roughly 80% seen only once; the top ten take around 2.7%. The time point is: cycle 4 day 1 (C4D1), after five to seven weeks of nivolumab. Relapse after autologous stem cell transplantation occurred in every patient, and brentuximab vedotin exposure varied. By magnetic negative selection, CD4+ T cells were purified from thawed PBMCs. The material was CD4+ T cells from blood, obtained before the fourth cycle of nivolumab. The source is a human donor with classical Hodgkin lymphoma.

The J gene is TRBJ2-7, the V gene TRBV21-1; the table's D gene call, TRBD1, was not cross checked with the DNA. TRBV21-1 is tagged as a pseudogene. The CDR3 runs 20 residues. In DNA form, the CDR3 reads TGTGCCAGCAGCTCCAGAGGCCCACAGGGCCCATCACCCTTACATTACGAGCAGTACTTC. The encoded protein is CASSSRGPQGPSPLHYEQYF.

This chain uses TRBV6-1 with TRBJ1-6; 7 bases are shared with TRBD1. This CDR3 comprises 14 residues. V lost 5 bases to trimming and J lost 7 bases; unmatched junction nucleotides: 5. Germline-derived CDR1 and CDR2 are MNHNS and SASEGT. CDR3 residues: CASSQDRVNSPLHF. In DNA form, the CDR3 reads TGTGCCAGCAGTCAAGACAGGGTAAATTCACCCCTCCACTTT.

CDR3 region: CASSSTGTGNYGYTF. CDR3 bases: TGTGCCAGCAGCTCCACCGGGACAGGGAACTATGGCTACACCTTC. The chain is built from TRBV6-6 and TRBJ1-2; TRBD1 aligns across 9 bases. This CDR3 contains 15 residues. Germline loops: CDR1 MNHNY, CDR2 SVGAGI (reference sequence). V trimming: 6 bases; J trimming: 2 bases; junction bases outside the gene matches: 7.

This chain uses TRBV6-6 with TRBJ2-3; possibly TRBD1 for D (5 bases). V was shortened by 6 bases and J by 2 bases, with 12 bases between the two germline ends. This CDR3 has 14 amino acids. Germline V gives CDR1 MNHNY, CDR2 SVGAGI (reference sequence). CDR3 in DNA: TGTGCCAGCAGGAAAGGACACCTCACAGATACGCAGTATTTT. As protein: CASRKGHLTDTQYF.

Concerning this clone itself: The sample holds other DNA sequences that translate to the same CDR3. The genes are TRBV5-1 and TRBJ2-5; D not certain. V gave up 4 bases and J gave up 2 bases, with 3 bases separating them. The germline V gene encodes CDR1 SGHRS and CDR2 YFSETQ. This CDR3 contains 11 residues. The CDR3 nucleotides are TGCGCCAGCAGCGCGCAAGAGACCCAGTACTTC. This gives the protein CASSAQETQYF.

This clone was detected only a few times. The chain joins TRBV30 to TRBJ2-7; 11 bases match TRBD2. J was trimmed by 7 bases and V by 3 bases; bases with no gene match: 11. CDR1 is GTSNPN and CDR2 is SVGIG in the germline V gene (reference sequence). The CDR3 totals 15 residues. The CDR3 DNA follows: TGTGCCTGGAGAGTAGCGGGAGGGCCCCAGAAAGAGCAGTACTTC. This codes for CAWRVAGGPQKEQYF.

The chain couples TRBV7-2 to TRBJ2-7; D is uncertain. V was trimmed by 1 base and J by 0 bases, leaving 4 bases between them. The length of the CDR3 is 13 residues. Germline V gene data show CDR1 as SGHTA and CDR2 as FQGNSA. The CDR3 nucleotides are TGTGCCAGCAGCTTAGGACACTCCTACGAGCAGTACTTC. It encodes CASSLGHSYEQYF.

The CDR3 sequence: CASKSSGPTGELFF. CDR3 coding DNA: TGCGCCAGCAAGAGTAGCGGGCCCACCGGGGAGCTGTTTTTT. V gene TRBV10-1 combines with J gene TRBJ2-2, with 7 positions matching TRBD2. J lost 4 bases, V lost 7 bases, and 6 bases had no gene match. The CDR3 extends over 14 amino acids. Germline V gene data show CDR1 as WNHNN and CDR2 as SYGVQD (reference sequence).

This clone was seen a single time. The V gene is TRBV7-8, the J gene TRBJ2-5; 9 bases map to TRBD1. This CDR3 is 14 amino acids long. Germline V gene sequence: CDR1 SGHVS, CDR2 FQNEAQ. V dropped 0 bases and J dropped 6; count of bases not matched to a gene: 2. The CDR3 bases are TGTGCCAGCAGCTTAGCGGGACAGGGAAAGACCCAGTACTTC. Translated: CASSLAGQGKTQYF.

The chain joins TRBV30 to TRBJ1-5; the D gene is possibly TRBD1 (6 bases). Trimming cost V 0 bases and J 1 base, with 10 bases left between them. Germline CDR1 and CDR2: GTSNPN and SVGIG (reference sequence). The CDR3 covers 15 residues. The CDR3 DNA sequence: TGTGCCTGGAGTGTAAGGGGGACGAGCAATCAGCCCCAGCATTTT. It translates to CAWSVRGTSNQPQHF.

There are a few counts of this clone. The V gene is TRBV7-8, the J gene TRBJ1-4, with D perhaps matching TRBD1 (5 bases). V was cut by 1 base and J by 8 bases, with 14 bases left in between. The CDR3 is 15 amino acids. Germline V CDR1 and CDR2: SGHVS, FQNEAQ. CDR3 in amino acids: CASSLDGTGGEKLFF. The CDR3 region has the DNA TGTGCCAGCAGCTTAGATGGGACCGGGGGGGAAAAACTGTTTTTT.

The chain carries TRBV10-3 and TRBJ1-2; D not resolved. The germline CDR1 and CDR2 sequences are ENHRY and SYGVKD. V was shortened by 6 bases and J by 2 bases, with 10 bases between the two germline ends. This CDR3 is built from 13 residues. The CDR3: CAIRKGANYGYTF. The DNA of the CDR3 is TGTGCCATCAGGAAGGGTGCGAACTATGGCTACACCTTC.

The V gene is TRBV27, the J gene TRBJ2-1, with TRBD1 matching over 9 bases. Germline V gene sequence: CDR1 MNHEY, CDR2 SMNVEV (reference sequence). The CDR3 totals 16 residues. V shed 7 bases and J 5 bases; nucleotides not matched to a gene: 12. CDR3 in amino acids: CASTSLGQGIDNEQFF. CDR3 in DNA: TGTGCCAGCACCAGTCTGGGACAGGGTATCGACAATGAGCAGTTCTTC.

V gene TRBV6-5 combines with J gene TRBJ1-5, with D perhaps matching TRBD1 (5 bases). Germline CDR1 reads MNHEY; CDR2 reads SVGAGI. Trimming shortened V by 0 bases and J by 7 bases, and 13 bases separated the two germline ends. The CDR3 is made up of 15 amino acids. CDR3 bases: TGTGCCAGCAGTTACTCGAGAGGGGTCGGGCAGCCCCAGCATTTT. This translates into CASSYSRGVGQPQHF.

The chain links TRBV27 to TRBJ2-4; TRBD1 matches 9 bases. The CDR3 contains 13 residues. Germline V CDR1 and CDR2: MNHEY, SMNVEV (reference sequence). For the CDR3, the DNA is TGTACAACAGGGGGCGCGGCCAAAAACATTCAGTACTTC. This translates into CTTGGAAKNIQYF.

The chain has TRBV5-6 and TRBJ1-2, with D tentatively TRBD1 (6 bases). CDR1 is SGHDT, CDR2 YYEEEE, per germline. This CDR3 is built from 16 residues. Trimming cost V 0 bases and J 0 bases, with 12 bases left between them. CDR3 sequence: CASSLEQGTANYGYTF. The CDR3 DNA follows: TGTGCCAGCAGCTTGGAACAGGGAACCGCTAACTATGGCTACACCTTC.

V and J are TRBV10-3 and TRBJ2-3; TRBD1 is a possible D gene (6 bases). In germline, CDR1 is ENHRY, CDR2 SYGVKD. Trimming took 4 bases from V and 5 from J, leaving 16 bases between them. The CDR3 is made up of 15 amino acids. CDR3 nucleotides: TGTGCCATCAGTGCCCCCCAGGGGACCATAGATACGCAGTATTTT. It specifies CAISAPQGTIDTQYF.

The chain carries TRBV7-8 and TRBJ1-6; the match to TRBD1 covers 8 bases. The V segment lost 5 bases and the J segment 6 bases; nucleotides outside the gene matches: 3. This CDR3 has 14 residues. CDR1 and CDR2 (germline): SGHVS, FQNEAQ. The DNA of the CDR3 is TGTGCCAGCAGCCCGGACAGGGTTAATTCACCCCTCCACTTT. It codes for CASSPDRVNSPLHF. Complete variable domain (other parts from reference TRBV7-8 and TRBJ1-6): GAGVSQSPRYKVAKRGQDVALRCDPISGHVSLFWYQQALGQGPEFLTYFQNEAQLDKSGLPSDRFFAERPEGSVSTLKIQRTQQEDSAVYLCASSPDRVNSPLHFGNGTRLTVT.

This chain joins TRBV5-1 and TRBJ2-3; 8 nucleotides line up with TRBD1. The CDR3 sequence is 15 residues long. Trimming removed 4 bases from V and 3 bases from J; junction bases left unmatched: 7. CDR1 and CDR2 from the germline V gene are SGHRS and YFSETQ. CDR3 nucleotides: TGCGCCAGCAGCCCAGACAGGGGAGGAACAGATACGCAGTATTTT. Amino acid sequence: CASSPDRGGTDTQYF. The whole variable domain, filled in from reference TRBV5-1 and TRBJ2-3, reads KAGVTQTPRYLIKTRGQQVTLSCSPISGHRSVSWYQQTPGQGLQFLFEYFSETQRNKGNFPGRFSGRQFSNSRSEMNVSTLELGDSALYLCASSPDRGGTDTQYFGPGTRLTVL.

This clone was recorded a few times. The genes are TRBV28 and TRBJ1-1, with D possibly being TRBD1 (5 bases). V shed 2 bases and J shed 5 bases, with 12 bases lying between them. Germline V lookup: CDR1 MDHEN, CDR2 SYDVKM. The CDR3 runs 14 residues. The CDR3 loop reads CASSLGGKWTEAFF. CDR3 coding DNA: TGTGCCAGCAGTTTAGGGGGAAAGTGGACTGAAGCTTTCTTT.

The V call is TRBV29-1, the J call TRBJ2-1; D may be TRBD1 (5 bases). V lost 3 bases and J lost 8, with 11 bases in between. In germline, CDR1 is SQVTM, CDR2 ANQGSEA. This CDR3 contains 12 residues. This CDR3 reads CSVEAGIYEQFF. CDR3 bases: TGCAGCGTTGAGGCAGGGATCTATGAGCAGTTCTTC.